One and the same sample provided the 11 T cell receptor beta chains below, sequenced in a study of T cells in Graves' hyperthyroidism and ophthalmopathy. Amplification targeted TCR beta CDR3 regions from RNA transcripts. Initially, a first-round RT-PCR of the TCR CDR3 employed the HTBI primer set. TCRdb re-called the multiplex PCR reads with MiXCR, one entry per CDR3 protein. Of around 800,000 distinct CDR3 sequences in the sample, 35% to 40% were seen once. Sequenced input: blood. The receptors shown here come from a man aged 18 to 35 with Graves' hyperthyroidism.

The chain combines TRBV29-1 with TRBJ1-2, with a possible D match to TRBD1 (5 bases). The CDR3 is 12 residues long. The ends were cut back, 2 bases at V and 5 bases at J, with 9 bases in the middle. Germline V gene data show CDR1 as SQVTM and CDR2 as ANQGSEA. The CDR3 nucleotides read TGCAGCGTTGAAAAGGGGAAGTATGGCTACACCTTC. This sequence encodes CSVEKGKYGYTF.

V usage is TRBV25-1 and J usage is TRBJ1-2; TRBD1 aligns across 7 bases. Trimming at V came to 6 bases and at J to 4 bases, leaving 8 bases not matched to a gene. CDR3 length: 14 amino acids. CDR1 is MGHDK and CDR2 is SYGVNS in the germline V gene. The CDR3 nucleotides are TGTGCCAGCAGCGTCGCTAGGACAGGCTATGGCTACACCTTC. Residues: CASSVARTGYGYTF.

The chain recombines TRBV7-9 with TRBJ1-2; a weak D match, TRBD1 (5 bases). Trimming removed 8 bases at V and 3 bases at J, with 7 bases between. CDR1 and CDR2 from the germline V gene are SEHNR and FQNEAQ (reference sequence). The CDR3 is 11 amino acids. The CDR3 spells CASPGHYGYTF. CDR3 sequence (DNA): TGTGCCAGCCCGGGACACTATGGCTACACCTTC.

The CDR3 DNA sequence: TGCAGCTTGGGACAGCCTGGAAACACCATATATTTT. Translation: CSLGQPGNTIYF. J is TRBJ1-3 and V is TRBV29-1, with 7 bases fitting TRBD1. The CDR3 covers 12 residues. Losses at the gene ends were 8 bases for V and 2 bases for J; bases not matched to a gene: 3. The V gene's germline CDR1 is SQVTM and CDR2 ANQGSEA. Filled out from reference TRBV29-1 and TRBJ1-3, the complete variable domain reads SAVISQKPSRDICQRGTSLTIQCQVDSQVTMMFWYRQQPGQSLTLIATANQGSEATYESGFVIDKFPISRPNLTFSTLTVSNMSPEDSSIYLCSLGQPGNTIYFGEGSWLTVV.

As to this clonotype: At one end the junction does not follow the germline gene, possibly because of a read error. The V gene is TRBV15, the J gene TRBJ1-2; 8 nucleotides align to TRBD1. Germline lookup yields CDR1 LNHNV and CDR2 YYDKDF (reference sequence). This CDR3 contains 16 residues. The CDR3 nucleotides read TGTGCCAGCAGCACGCCGCAGGGGGCCCAGAACTATGGCTACACCTTC. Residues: CASSTPQGAQNYGYTF.

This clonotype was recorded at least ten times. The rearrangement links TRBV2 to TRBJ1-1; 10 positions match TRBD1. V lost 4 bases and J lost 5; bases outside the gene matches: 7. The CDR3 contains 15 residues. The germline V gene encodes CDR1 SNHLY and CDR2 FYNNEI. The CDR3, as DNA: TGTGCCAGCAGTGCGGGACAGGGGTCGTGGACTGAAGCTTTCTTT. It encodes CASSAGQGSWTEAFF.

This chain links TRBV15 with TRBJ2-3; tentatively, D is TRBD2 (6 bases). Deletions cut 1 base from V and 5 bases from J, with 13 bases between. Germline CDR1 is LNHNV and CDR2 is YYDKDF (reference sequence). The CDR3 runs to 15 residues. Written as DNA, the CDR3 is TGTGCCACCAGCAGAGTTCCCGACGGGGGAGATACGCAGTATTTT. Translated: CATSRVPDGGDTQYF.

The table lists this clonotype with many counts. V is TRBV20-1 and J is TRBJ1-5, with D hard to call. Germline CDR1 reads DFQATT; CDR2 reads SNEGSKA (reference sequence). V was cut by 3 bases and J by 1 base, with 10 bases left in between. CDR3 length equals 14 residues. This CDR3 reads CSASRRSSNQPQHF. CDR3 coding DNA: TGCAGTGCTAGTCGCAGGTCCAGCAATCAGCCCCAGCATTTT.

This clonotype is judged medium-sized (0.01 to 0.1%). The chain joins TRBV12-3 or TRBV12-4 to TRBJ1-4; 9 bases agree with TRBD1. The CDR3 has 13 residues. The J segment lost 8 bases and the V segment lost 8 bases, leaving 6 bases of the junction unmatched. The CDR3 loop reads CASSGQGGEKLFF. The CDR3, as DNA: TGTGCCAGCTCGGGACAGGGAGGAGAAAAACTGTTTTTT.

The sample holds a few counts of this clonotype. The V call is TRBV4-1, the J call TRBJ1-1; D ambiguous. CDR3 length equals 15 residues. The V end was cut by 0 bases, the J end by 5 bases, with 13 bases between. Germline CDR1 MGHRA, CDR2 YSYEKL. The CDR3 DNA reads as TGCGCCAGCAGCCAAGATGTACTGGCACCGACTGAAGCTTTCTTT. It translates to CASSQDVLAPTEAFF.

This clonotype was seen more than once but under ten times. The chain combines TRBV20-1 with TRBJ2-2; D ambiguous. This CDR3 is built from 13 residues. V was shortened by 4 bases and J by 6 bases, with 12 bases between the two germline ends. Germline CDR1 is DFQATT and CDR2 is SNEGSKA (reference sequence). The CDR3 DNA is TGCAGTGCTAAAGTTGGCCTCTCCGGGGAGCTGTTTTTT. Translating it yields CSAKVGLSGELFF.